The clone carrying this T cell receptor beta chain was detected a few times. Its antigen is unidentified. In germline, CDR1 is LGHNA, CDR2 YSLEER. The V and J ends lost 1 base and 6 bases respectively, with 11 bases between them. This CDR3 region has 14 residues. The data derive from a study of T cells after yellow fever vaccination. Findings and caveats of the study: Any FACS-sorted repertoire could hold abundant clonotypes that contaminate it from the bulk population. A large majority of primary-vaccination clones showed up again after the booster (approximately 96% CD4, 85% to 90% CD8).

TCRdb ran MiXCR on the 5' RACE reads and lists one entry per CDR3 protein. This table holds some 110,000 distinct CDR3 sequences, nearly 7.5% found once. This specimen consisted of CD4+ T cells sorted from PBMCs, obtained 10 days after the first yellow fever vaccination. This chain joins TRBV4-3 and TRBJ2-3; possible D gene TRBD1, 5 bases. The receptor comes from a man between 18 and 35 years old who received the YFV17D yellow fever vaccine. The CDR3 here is CASSQGTIRDTQYF. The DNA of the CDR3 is TGCGCCAGCAGCCAAGGGACAATCCGTGATACGCAGTATTTT.